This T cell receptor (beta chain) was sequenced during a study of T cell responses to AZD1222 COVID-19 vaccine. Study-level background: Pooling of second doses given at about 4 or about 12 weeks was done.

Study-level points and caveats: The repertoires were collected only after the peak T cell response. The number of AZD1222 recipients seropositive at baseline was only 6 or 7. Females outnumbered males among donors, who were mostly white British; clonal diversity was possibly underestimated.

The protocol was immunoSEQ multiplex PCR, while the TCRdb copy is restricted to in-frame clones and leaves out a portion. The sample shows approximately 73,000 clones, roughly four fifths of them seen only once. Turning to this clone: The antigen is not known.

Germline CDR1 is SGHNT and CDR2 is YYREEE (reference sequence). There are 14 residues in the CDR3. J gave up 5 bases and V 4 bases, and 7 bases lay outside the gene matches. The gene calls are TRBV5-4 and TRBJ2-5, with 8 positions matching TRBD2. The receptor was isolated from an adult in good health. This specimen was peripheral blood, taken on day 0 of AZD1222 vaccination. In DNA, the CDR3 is TGTGCCAGCAGCCCGGGACTAGTTTCCGAGACCCAGTACTTC. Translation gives CASSPGLVSETQYF.